The rows below give T cell receptor beta chains drawn from one sample of a study of CD8+CD57+ T cells in acquired aplastic anemia. Via MiXCR, TCRdb re-called the reads, giving one row per CDR3 protein. The table has around 250,000 distinct CDR3 sequences, roughly 82% seen once; the top ten hold 40% to 55%. Sequenced input: sorted CD4+, CD8+, or CD8+CD57+ T cells (not recorded which) from PBMCs. The receptors were gathered from a human donor with aplastic anemia. Each CDR3 is given with its conserved first and last residue. D genes are given only for firm matches. The size field is filled for only some rows; it gives once, few, many or a size class.

>.|.|TRBJ2-2|TRBV7-6
TGTGCCAGCAGCCCAGGGGGGGCCGGGGAGCTGTTTTTT
CASSPGGAGELFF
>.|.|TRBJ2-5|TRBV11-1
TGTGCCAGCAGCTTAGATGAGACAGAGGAAGAGACCCAGTACTTC
CASSLDETEEETQYF
>.|TRBD1|TRBJ2-5|TRBV7-8
TGTGCCAGCAGCTTACAGGGGGCTGGCGATACCCAGTATTTC
CASSLQGAGDTQYF
>few|.|TRBJ2-5|TRBV7-2
TGTGCCAGCAGCTTAGCGGGCGGTCCCGATGCGCCCCAGTACTTC
CASSLAGGPDAPQYF
>.|TRBD1|TRBJ1-5|TRBV7-2
TGTGCCAGCAGCTGGGGACAGGTTGTCAATCAGCCCCAGCATTTT
CASSWGQVVNQPQHF
>.|.|TRBJ2-2|TRBV6-4
TGTGCCAGCAGTGACTCGAGTACAGGGAACACCGGGGAGCTGTTTTTT
CASSDSSTGNTGELFF
>.|TRBD1|TRBJ1-1|TRBV7-3
TGTGCCAGCAGCTTAGATCTGACAGGGACTGCTGAAGGATTCTTT
CASSLDLTGTAEGFF
>.|.|TRBJ2-1|TRBV7-8
TGTGCCAGCAGCTTAGCGCGAGCGCCCGTGACTGGGCAGTTCTTC
CASSLARAPVTGQFF
>few|.|TRBJ1-1|TRBV29-1
TGCAGCGTTGCCCCAGGGTGGGGAATGAACACTGAAGCTTTCTTT
CSVAPGWGMNTEAFF
>.|TRBD1|TRBJ1-4|TRBV7-2
TGTGCCAGCAGCTTGGCAGGGGGCGACGACTATGGCTACTTTTTT
CASSLAGGDDYGYFF
>once|TRBD1|TRBJ2-3|TRBV9
TGTGCCAGCGGCGTAGGGGGCCAGGGCACGCATTCGCAGTATTTT
CASGVGGQGTHSQYF
>few|TRBD1|TRBJ2-5|TRBV7-9
TGTGCCAGCAGCCGTAGGGACAGCCTCCCGGGGACCCAGTACTTC
CASSRRDSLPGTQYF
>once|.|TRBJ2-7|TRBV20-1
TGCAGTGCTAGATACGATGGAGCAGGGAACCTCGGATTAATCTACGAGCAGTACTTC
CSARYDGAGNLGLIYEQYF
>.|.|TRBJ1-2|TRBV7-2
TGTGCCAGCAGCCACGGGGCAGGGAACTATGGCTACACCTTC
CASSHGAGNYGYTF
>.|.|TRBJ1-6|TRBV7-2
TGTGCCAGCAGCTTAGCGGGCGCCCCCGATACGCAGTATCTCCACTTT
CASSLAGAPDTQYLHF
>.|.|TRBJ1-2|TRBV7-2
TGTGCCAGCAGCTACCCGTACACTGAATCTGTCTTTGGATACACCTTC
CASSYPYTESVFGYTF
>.|.|TRBJ2-3|TRBV24-1
TGTACCACCAGTGAACAGGGCTTGACAGATACGCAGTATTTT
CTTSEQGLTDTQYF
>.|.|TRBJ2-5|TRBV9
TGTGCCAGCAGCGTGGCCAAACTTACGCAGCAAGAGACCCAGTACTTC
CASSVAKLTQQETQYF
>.|TRBD2|TRBJ2-3|TRBV7-8
TGTGCCAGCAGCTCCCGGACTAGCGGGAGGACCTACGAGCAGTATTTT
CASSSRTSGRTYEQYF
>.|.|TRBJ2-3|TRBV7-3
TGTGCCAGCAGCCCCCAGGGGACTACCAGCACAGATACGCAATATTTT
CASSPQGTTSTDTQYF
>.|TRBD1|TRBJ2-3|TRBV9
TGTGCCAGCAGCGTAGCTTCGGGACAGAGCACAGATACGCAGTATTTT
CASSVASGQSTDTQYF
>.|.|TRBJ2-3|TRBV7-4
TGTGCCAGTAGTATCCCCGGGGGGCCCGGGGATACGCAGTATTTT
CASSIPGGPGDTQYF
>.|.|TRBJ2-2|TRBV7-8
TGTGCCAGCAGCTTAGCCCCCAGGGGTGGCACCGGGGAGCTGTTTTTT
CASSLAPRGGTGELFF
>.|.|TRBJ1-2|TRBV7-2
TGTGCCAGCAGCGTCCCAGGGGAGCGCGGCTATGGCTACACCTTC
CASSVPGERGYGYTF
>few|.|TRBJ1-2|TRBV2
TGTGCCAGCAGTGGGGGGGGGGGGGCGAACACTGAAGCTTTCTTTTTC
CASSGGGGANTEAFFF
>once|TRBD2|TRBJ2-1|TRBV7-2
TGTGCCAGCAGCCTACCCCGGAATGGGCTAGCGGGAGCGTTCTTC
CASSLPRNGLAGAFF
>once|.|TRBJ2-1|TRBV7-9
TGTGCCAGCAGCCGAGGGACCGGTCTCGGGCAGCACGATCAGTTCTTC
CASSRGTGLGQHDQFF
>.|.|TRBJ1-2|TRBV7-9
TGTGCCAGCAGCTTAGTTGAGTATGGCTACACCTTC
CASSLVEYGYTF
>few|.|TRBJ2-1|TRBV7-6
TGTGCCAGCAGCTTAGTAGGGGGGAGCGATGAGCAGTTCTTC
CASSLVGGSDEQFF
>.|.|TRBJ1-2|TRBV7-9
TGCGCCAGCAGCCAAGGCCTAGCAGGTGGCTACCCGTTC
CASSQGLAGGYPF
>once|.|TRBJ2-1|TRBV9
TGTGCCAGCAGCGTAGTGGCCAGGTGCAATGAGCAGTTCTTC
CASSVVARCNEQFF
>once|.|TRBJ1-2|TRBV24-1
TGTGCCACCAGTGATAGGGTACACTATGGCTACACCTTC
CATSDRVHYGYTF